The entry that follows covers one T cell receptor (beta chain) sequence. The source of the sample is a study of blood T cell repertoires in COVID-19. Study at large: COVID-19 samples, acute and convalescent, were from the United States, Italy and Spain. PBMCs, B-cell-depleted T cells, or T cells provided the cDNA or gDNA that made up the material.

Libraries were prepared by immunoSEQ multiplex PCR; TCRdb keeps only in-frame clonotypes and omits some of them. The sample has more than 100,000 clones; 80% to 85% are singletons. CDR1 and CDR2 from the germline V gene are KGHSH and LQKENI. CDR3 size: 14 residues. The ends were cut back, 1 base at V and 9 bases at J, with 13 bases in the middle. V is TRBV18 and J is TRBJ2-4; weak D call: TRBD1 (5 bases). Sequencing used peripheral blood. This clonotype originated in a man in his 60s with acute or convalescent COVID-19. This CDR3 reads CASSPLAGNIIQYF. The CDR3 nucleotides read TGTGCCAGCTCACCACTGGCAGGGAATATCATTCAGTACTTC.